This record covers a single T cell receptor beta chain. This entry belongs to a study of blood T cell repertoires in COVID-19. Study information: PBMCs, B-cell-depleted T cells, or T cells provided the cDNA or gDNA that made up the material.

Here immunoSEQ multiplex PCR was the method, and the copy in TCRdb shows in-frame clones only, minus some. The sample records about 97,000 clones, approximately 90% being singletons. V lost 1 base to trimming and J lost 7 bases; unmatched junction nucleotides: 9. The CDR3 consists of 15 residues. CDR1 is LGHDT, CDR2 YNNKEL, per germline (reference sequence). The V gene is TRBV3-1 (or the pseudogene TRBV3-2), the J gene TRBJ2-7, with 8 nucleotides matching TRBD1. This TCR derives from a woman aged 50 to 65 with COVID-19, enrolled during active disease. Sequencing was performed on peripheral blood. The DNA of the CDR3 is TGTGCCAGCAGCCAAGGGGACAGGAAGGGAGGTGAGCAGTACTTC. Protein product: CASSQGDRKGGEQYF.